The source of this T cell receptor (beta chain) is a study of cytomegalovirus exposure and HLA in healthy donors. In the PCR, 60 Vbeta and 13 Jbeta primers were used. TCRdb keeps only in-frame clones here, not all; method: immunoSEQ multiplex PCR. The sample records approximately 190,000 clones, more than 65% being singletons. This TCR was sampled from a woman younger than 45 in good health and CMV-seronegative. The sequencing sample was made of PBMCs.

The CDR3 bases are TGTGCCAGCAGTTCTACCGGGACAGGGTTTTATGGCTACACCTTC. It codes for CASSSTGTGFYGYTF. This chain joins TRBV27 and TRBJ1-2; 9 nucleotides match TRBD1. After removal of 4 bases from V and 5 bases from J, the junction contained 8 bases not matched to a gene. The germline V gene has CDR1 MNHEY and CDR2 SMNVEV (reference sequence). The CDR3 runs to 15 residues.